This is a list of T cell receptor beta chains from one sample in a study of blood T cell repertoires in COVID-19. Only in-frame clones appear in the TCRdb table, and some are missing; sequencing was by immunoSEQ multiplex PCR. The table shows roughly 260,000 clones, with approximately 81% occurring only once. Sequenced sample: peripheral blood. The receptors were sampled from a woman aged 18-29 years with acute or convalescent COVID-19. Each CDR3 is given with its conserved first and last residue. The D gene is left open where the match is weak. Some rows mark clone size as missing; the rest say once, few, many or name a class of expanded clone.

NA | TRBJ1-1 | TRBV7-8 | NA | TGTGCCAGCAGCTTAGCGCAGGGGACTGAAGCTTTCTTT | CASSLAQGTEAFF
TRBD2 | TRBJ2-1 | TRBV5-4 | once | TGTGCCAGCAGCCGGGACTATGCTAATGAGCAGTTCTTC | CASSRDYANEQFF
TRBD2 | TRBJ2-1 | TRBV27 | NA | TGTGCCAGCAGTCCAATGGGACTAGCGGGGGACAATGAGCAGTTCTTC | CASSPMGLAGDNEQFF
NA | TRBJ1-6 | TRBV19 | once | TGTGCCAGTAGTATAGCCCAGTTTATTAATTCACCCCTCCACTTT | CASSIAQFINSPLHF
NA | TRBJ1-5 | TRBV2 | NA | TGTGCCAGCATTAAGGACAGCGATAGCAATCAGCCCCAGCATTTT | CASIKDSDSNQPQHF
NA | TRBJ1-1 | TRBV5-1 | NA | TGCGCCAGCAGCTTGGACAGCCTGAACACTGAAGCTTTCTTT | CASSLDSLNTEAFF
NA | TRBJ2-6 | TRBV19 | NA | TGTGCCAGTAGTATGGGGACGGGGAGGAACGTCCTGACTTTC | CASSMGTGRNVLTF
TRBD2 | TRBJ2-2 | TRBV10-2 | NA | TGCGCCAGCAATCCTACCGGGACTAGCGGGAGAGCAACCGGGGAGCTGTTTTTT | CASNPTGTSGRATGELFF
TRBD2 | TRBJ2-1 | TRBV13 | NA | TGTGCCAGCAGCTCCGGGACTAGCGGTTACAATGAGCAGTTCTTC | CASSSGTSGYNEQFF
TRBD1 | TRBJ1-1 | TRBV2 | NA | TGTGCCAGCAGTACCCGAGACAGGGTCTCAACTGAAGCTTTCTTT | CASSTRDRVSTEAFF
NA | TRBJ2-1 | TRBV20-1 | NA | TGCAGTGCTAGTGCTACTCTAGGTCGAAATGAGCAGTTCTTC | CSASATLGRNEQFF
TRBD1 | TRBJ1-2 | TRBV6-5 | NA | TGTGCCAGCAGGTTCTCGGGACAGGGGGAATATGGCTACACCTTC | CASRFSGQGEYGYTF
NA | TRBJ2-2 | TRBV13 | NA | TGTGCCAGCAGCTTCGGGTTAGATCCCGGGGAGCTGTTTTTT | CASSFGLDPGELFF
TRBD2 | TRBJ2-7 | TRBV3-1/TRBV3-2 | NA | TGTGCCAGCAGCCGCCCCGGGACTAGCGGGGGAACTTACGAGCAGTACTTC | CASSRPGTSGGTYEQYF
TRBD2 | TRBJ2-1 | TRBV11-3 | once | TGTGCCAGCAGCTTAGGGACTAGCGGGCCCTTTAGCTCCTACAATGAGCAGTTCTTC | CASSLGTSGPFSSYNEQFF
NA | TRBJ1-1 | TRBV20-1 | NA | TGCAGTGCCCCGGGGGTAACTGAAGCTTTCTTT | CSAPGVTEAFF
NA | TRBJ1-2 | TRBV21-1 | NA | TGTGCCAGCAGCAAAGAAGGTAAGCGGGCCCGTCAAGCTAACTATGGCTACACCTTC | CASSKEGKRARQANYGYTF
NA | TRBJ1-5 | TRBV6-6 | NA | TGTGCCAGCAGTCCCTGGCAGTCTGGGGCCCATAGCAATCAGCCCCAGCATTTT | CASSPWQSGAHSNQPQHF